The 31 T cell receptor beta chains below come from one sample, sequenced in a study of identical twins. MiXCR, applied by TCRdb to the 5' RACE reads, yields one record per CDR3 protein. Here the sample spans about 690,000 distinct CDR3 sequences, around 6% being singletons. Sequencing was done on a sample of naive T cells sorted from blood. These receptors came from a young man in good health.

This clonotype was detected only a few times. The rearrangement links TRBV11-2 to TRBJ1-4; D not resolved. With 8 bases removed from V and 6 bases from J, the gap between germline ends came to 25 bases. Germline V gene lookup returns CDR1 SGHAT and CDR2 FQNNGV. The CDR3 covers 17 residues. Here the CDR3 reads CASGSSRGARLYEKLFF. For the CDR3, the DNA is TGTGCCAGCGGATCATCCAGAGGCGCGCGCCTGTATGAAAAACTGTTTTTT.

There are many counts of this clonotype. The chain recombines TRBV20-1 with TRBJ2-1; D is possibly TRBD2 (6 bases). V was trimmed by 5 bases and J by 8 bases, leaving 10 bases between them. Germline V CDR1 and CDR2: DFQATT, SNEGSKA (reference sequence). This CDR3 is built from 11 residues. The CDR3, as DNA: TGCAGTGCTGGCTGGAGGGATGAGCAGTTCTTC. It translates to CSAGWRDEQFF.

This clonotype came up many times. The chain joins TRBV7-3 to TRBJ2-1; 9 nucleotides match TRBD2. Germline lookup yields CDR1 SGHTA and CDR2 FQGTGA. This CDR3 comprises 15 residues. Germline trimming cut 2 bases from V and 6 bases from J; bases unmatched to any gene: 5. CDR3 sequence reads: CASSLVAGALNEQFF. DNA for the CDR3: TGTGCCAGCAGCTTAGTAGCGGGAGCCCTCAATGAGCAGTTCTTC.

This clonotype showed up just a few times. The CDR3, as DNA: TGCAGTGCGGGAGCGGGAGGTATGGAGACCCAGTACTTC. Protein product: CSAGAGGMETQYF. V and J are TRBV20-1 and TRBJ2-5, with 9 bases fitting TRBD2. J lost 5 bases, V lost 6 bases, and 7 bases had no gene match. CDR1 and CDR2 (germline): DFQATT, SNEGSKA (reference sequence). This CDR3 is 13 amino acids long.

The sample holds many counts of this clonotype. The chain combines TRBV12-3 or TRBV12-4 with TRBJ2-7, with 11 bases that match TRBD2. V lost 7 bases and J lost 5; bases outside the gene matches: 7. The CDR3 loop spans 14 amino acids. CDR3 nucleotides: TGTGCCAGCAAATCGGGACTAGCGGTTCACGAGCAGTACTTC. This gives the protein CASKSGLAVHEQYF.

There are many counts of this clonotype. The rearrangement joins TRBV27 to TRBJ2-1; 7 bases line up with TRBD2. The V gene end was trimmed by 5 bases and the J gene end by 14 bases; junction bases not matched to a gene: 15. Germline CDR1 MNHEY, CDR2 SMNVEV (reference sequence). The CDR3 runs 14 residues. CDR3 sequence: CASSQTTSAFPEFF. The CDR3 DNA reads TGTGCCAGCAGTCAGACCACTAGCGCCTTCCCGGAGTTCTTC.

This clonotype was counted many times. The chain couples TRBV24-1 to TRBJ2-1; TRBD2 aligns across 8 bases. The J segment lost 0 bases and the V segment lost 7 bases, leaving 7 bases of the junction unmatched. The CDR3 is 16 amino acids. The germline V gene has CDR1 KGHDR and CDR2 SFDVKD. The CDR3 coding sequence is TGTGCCACCAGGGGTAGCGGGGACCGCTCCTACAATGAGCAGTTCTTC. Amino acid sequence: CATRGSGDRSYNEQFF.

This clonotype was seen ten or more times. V gene TRBV5-1 combines with J gene TRBJ2-5; the match to TRBD1 covers 10 bases. The CDR3 runs 15 residues. V dropped 2 bases and J dropped 5; count of bases not matched to a gene: 6. CDR1 is SGHRS, CDR2 YFSETQ, per germline. CDR3 sequence: CASSFSGTGEETQYF. The CDR3 DNA sequence: TGCGCCAGCAGCTTCTCGGGGACAGGGGAGGAGACCCAGTACTTC.

This clonotype was seen ten or more times. The CDR3 DNA follows: TGTGCCAGCAGCCAAGATACGCAGGGCCACACAGATACGCAGTATTTT. It yields the protein CASSQDTQGHTDTQYF. The chain carries TRBV14 and TRBJ2-3, with TRBD1 as a possible D gene (5 bases). V was shortened by 0 bases and J by 2 bases, with 12 bases between the two germline ends. CDR1 and CDR2 (germline): SGHDN, FVKESK. This CDR3 comprises 16 residues.

Many counts were recorded for this clonotype. The chain joins TRBV6-1 to TRBJ2-4, with D possibly being TRBD1 (6 bases). V shed 3 bases and J shed 2 bases, with 11 bases lying between them. This CDR3 is built from 15 residues. Germline V gene lookup returns CDR1 MNHNS and CDR2 SASEGT. The CDR3 reads CASSDYRDTKNIQYF. CDR3 coding DNA: TGTGCCAGCAGTGATTACAGGGATACCAAAAACATTCAGTACTTC.

This clonotype came up many times. This chain uses TRBV3-1 with TRBJ2-1, with TRBD2 matching over 8 bases. CDR1 and CDR2 (germline): LGHDT, YNNKEL (reference sequence). The V and J ends lost 1 base and 6 bases, in that order; junction bases with no gene match: 8. The CDR3 runs 16 residues. The CDR3 loop is CASSQVGLAASNEQFF. The DNA of the CDR3 is TGTGCCAGCAGCCAAGTAGGACTAGCAGCCTCCAATGAGCAGTTCTTC.

This clonotype was seen at least ten times. The V gene is TRBV3-1, the J gene TRBJ2-2; possibly TRBD2 for D (6 bases). With 4 bases removed from V and 5 bases from J, the gap between germline ends came to 14 bases. The CDR3 length is 15 residues. The germline CDR1 and CDR2 sequences are LGHDT and YNNKEL (reference sequence). CDR3 DNA: TGTGCCAGCAGCCTTTCGTTTGCGGGGACCGGGGAGCTGTTTTTT. This encodes CASSLSFAGTGELFF.

In this sample, this clonotype turned up many times. This chain connects TRBV20-1 to TRBJ2-7; no definite D call. V was pared by 8 bases and J by 3 bases, with 14 bases between. The CDR3 sequence is 12 residues long. CDR1 DFQATT and CDR2 SNEGSKA come from the germline V gene (reference sequence). The DNA of the CDR3 is TGCAGTCCCCGCGCCAGTGTCTACGAGCAGTACTTC. This codes for CSPRASVYEQYF.

J is TRBJ2-1 and V is TRBV6-2 or TRBV6-3, with TRBD2 identical over 11 bases. Trimming cost V 2 bases and J 8 bases; bases outside gene matches: 11. CDR3 length: 17 amino acids. The germline gives CDR1 MNHEY, CDR2 SVGEGT. CDR3 DNA sequence: TGTGCCAGCAGTTACGCGCCAGCCCTAGCGGGAGGTCATGAGCAGTTCTTC. Its protein is CASSYAPALAGGHEQFF.

The gene calls are TRBV4-3 and TRBJ2-1, with D perhaps assigned TRBD1 or TRBD2 (5 bases each). The CDR3 is 15 amino acids. Trimming took 0 bases from V and 7 from J, leaving 13 bases between them. CDR1 and CDR2 (germline): LGHNA, YSLEER. The CDR3 sequence is CASSQDSAGKNEQFF. CDR3 sequence (DNA): TGCGCCAGCAGCCAAGATAGCGCAGGGAAGAATGAGCAGTTCTTC.

This clonotype was counted at least ten times. The chain is built from TRBV12-3 or TRBV12-4 and TRBJ2-1; 11 bases are a match to TRBD1. V lost 5 bases to trimming and J lost 8 bases; unmatched junction nucleotides: 8. This CDR3 contains 15 residues. The CDR3 sequence is CASSLRTGGFDEQFF. DNA of the CDR3: TGTGCCAGCAGTCTACGGACAGGGGGCTTCGATGAGCAGTTCTTC.

This clonotype was seen at least ten times. The J gene is TRBJ2-7, the V gene TRBV6-5, with TRBD1 identical over 12 bases. Losses at the gene ends were 4 bases for V and 5 bases for J; bases not matched to a gene: 6. The V gene's germline CDR1 is MNHEY and CDR2 SVGAGI. The CDR3 is made up of 15 amino acids. CDR3 nucleotides: TGTGCCAGCAGTTCCGGGGGACAGGGGGCTGACGAGCAGTACTTC. Translating gives CASSSGGQGADEQYF.

This clonotype was found a few times. The rearrangement uses TRBV9 and TRBJ2-1; D remains unclear. V dropped 0 bases and J dropped 12 bases, with 7 bases sitting between them. This CDR3 is 11 amino acids long. Germline V gene lookup returns CDR1 SGDLS and CDR2 YYNGEE. The CDR3 coding sequence is TGTGCCAGCAGCGTAGGGGATGCGCAGTTCTTC. Its translation is CASSVGDAQFF.

This clonotype was observed a handful of times. The V call is TRBV27, the J call TRBJ2-4; 10 positions match TRBD2. The J segment lost 7 bases and the V segment lost 2 bases, leaving 8 bases of the junction unmatched. Germline V lookup: CDR1 MNHEY, CDR2 SMNVEV (reference sequence). The CDR3 contains 16 residues. The CDR3 coding sequence is TGTGCCAGCAGTTTAGGAGCTAGCGGGAGCTTGAACATTCAGTACTTC. Protein: CASSLGASGSLNIQYF.

V usage is TRBV4-2 and J usage is TRBJ1-5; D not resolved. The germline gives CDR1 LGHNA, CDR2 YNFKEQ. This CDR3 has 15 amino acids. Trimming pared 0 bases from V and 4 bases from J, leaving 10 bases between. The CDR3 protein is CASSQDPGMNQPQHF. The CDR3 coding sequence is TGTGCCAGCAGCCAAGATCCGGGGATGAATCAGCCCCAGCATTTT.

The chain links TRBV25-1 to TRBJ2-7, with D perhaps TRBD1 (6 bases). Germline V gene data show CDR1 as MGHDK and CDR2 as SYGVNS. Trimming took 0 bases from V and 0 from J, leaving 15 bases between them. The CDR3 extends over 17 amino acids. The CDR3 loop reads CASSEYGSGHSSYEQYF. The DNA for the CDR3 is TGTGCCAGCAGTGAATATGGTTCGGGACATAGCTCCTACGAGCAGTACTTC.

There are many counts of this clonotype. This sequence joins TRBV12-3 or TRBV12-4 and TRBJ1-5; 8 nucleotides match TRBD1. Losses at the gene ends were 6 bases for V and 6 bases for J; bases not matched to a gene: 1. CDR3 length: 12 residues. This chain's CDR3 is CASRDRAQPQHF. For the CDR3, the DNA is TGTGCCAGCAGGGACAGGGCTCAGCCCCAGCATTTT.

This clonotype was seen at least ten times. The J gene is TRBJ2-2, the V gene TRBV7-6, with D perhaps matching TRBD1 or TRBD2 (5 bases each). Trimming took 6 bases from V and 1 from J, leaving 12 bases between them. This CDR3 has 15 residues. CDR1 is SGHVS, CDR2 FNYEAQ, per germline. CDR3 region: CASRGDAVNTGELFF. DNA for the CDR3: TGTGCCAGCAGAGGGGACGCTGTGAACACCGGGGAGCTGTTTTTT.

This clonotype turned up a few times. CDR3 sequence: CASAPGSQETQYF. The CDR3 bases are TGTGCCAGCGCACCGGGAAGCCAAGAGACCCAGTACTTC. The chain has TRBV7-3 and TRBJ2-5; TRBD2 might be the D (5 bases). The CDR3 has 13 amino acids. The V gene's germline CDR1 is SGHTA and CDR2 FQGTGA. Trimming left V 8 bases short and J 1 base short, with 11 bases between.

Written as DNA, the CDR3 is TGTGCCAGCAGGGGACTAGCGGCCCCCACAGATACGCAGTATTTT. Translation gives CASRGLAAPTDTQYF. This chain uses TRBV6-1 with TRBJ2-3; 11 positions match TRBD2. Germline V CDR1 and CDR2: MNHNS, SASEGT. The CDR3 has 15 amino acids. J was trimmed by 2 bases and V by 6 bases; bases with no gene match: 4.

This clonotype was picked up many times. The V call is TRBV6-1, the J call TRBJ1-3, with unresolved D. The CDR3 loop spans 13 amino acids. Germline V gene data show CDR1 as MNHNS and CDR2 as SASEGT. V lost 5 bases and J 4 bases, leaving 9 bases between the germline ends. CDR3 loop: CASSPFLGNTIYF. In DNA form, the CDR3 reads TGTGCCAGCAGTCCTTTCTTGGGAAACACCATATATTTT.

This clonotype was observed a few times. The chain employs TRBV5-1 and TRBJ1-2; no clear D gene. CDR3 length: 16 residues. V gave up 4 bases and J gave up 4 bases, with 20 bases separating them. Germline CDR1 and CDR2: SGHRS and YFSETQ. CDR3 DNA sequence: TGCGCCAGCAGCCCCCGGGTGACCCAATTTGGCTATGGCTACACCTTC. Translating it yields CASSPRVTQFGYGYTF.

V usage is TRBV27 and J usage is TRBJ1-1; D remains unclear. The CDR3 runs 14 residues. V dropped 6 bases and J dropped 5 bases, with 16 bases sitting between them. CDR1 MNHEY and CDR2 SMNVEV come from the germline V gene (reference sequence). The CDR3 sequence is CASRPGEDKTEAFF. The CDR3 bases are TGTGCCAGCAGGCCCGGGGAGGATAAAACTGAAGCTTTCTTT.

The chain joins TRBV18 to TRBJ1-1; no firm D call. The CDR3 extends over 13 amino acids. Trimming shortened V by 0 bases and J by 7 bases, and 9 bases separated the two germline ends. Germline values: CDR1 KGHSH, CDR2 LQKENI. The CDR3 coding sequence is TGTGCCAGCTCACCACCTGGGTGGGGTGAAGCTTTCTTT. It is translated as CASSPPGWGEAFF.

This chain links TRBV9 with TRBJ1-2, with 10 bases that match TRBD1. CDR1 and CDR2 from the germline V gene are SGDLS and YYNGEE. The CDR3 covers 15 residues. Trimming took 2 bases from V and 6 from J; bases not matched to a gene: 7. Here the CDR3 reads CASSVQGTGDDGYTF. The CDR3 nucleotides are TGTGCCAGCAGCGTCCAGGGGACAGGGGATGATGGCTACACCTTC. Together with reference TRBV9 and TRBJ1-2, the CDR3 gives the full variable domain: DSGVTQTPKHLITATGQRVTLRCSPRSGDLSVYWYQQSLDQGLQFLIQYYNGEERAKGNILERFSAQQFPDLHSELNLSSLELGDSALYFCASSVQGTGDDGYTFGSGTRLTVV.

The V call is TRBV24-1, the J call TRBJ2-2; 8 nucleotides agree with TRBD1. The V gene end was trimmed by 6 bases and the J gene end by 7 bases; junction bases not matched to a gene: 9. The CDR3 runs 15 residues. CDR1 and CDR2 (germline): KGHDR, SFDVKD. The CDR3 reads CATSPGQGSGGELFF. The CDR3 coding sequence is TGTGCCACCAGTCCTGGACAGGGCTCTGGCGGGGAGCTGTTTTTT.